The 27 T cell receptor beta chains below all came from one sample that was sequenced in a study of human T cells and chemical hapten exposure. TCRdb re-derived calls from the RACE reads in MiXCR, one entry per CDR3 protein. The repertoire has tens of thousands of distinct CDR3 sequences, roughly 12% of them found once; the top ten carry 3.5%. Time point indicated: patch test 1, 2 weeks after DPC sensitization. Noted treatment: therapeutic diphenylcyclopropenone sensitization with weekly scalp DPC. The sample consisted of whole blood, taken in connection with sensitization to the hapten diphenylcyclopropenone (DPC). All receptors come from a woman in her sixties with alopecia areata. Some clones in this sample may be carry-over from other donors' samples.

This clonotype showed up just a few times. The chain joins TRBV2 to TRBJ1-1; 7 nucleotides align to TRBD1. Trimming at V came to 10 bases and at J to 5 bases, leaving 4 bases not matched to a gene. The length of the CDR3 is 11 residues. The germline V gene has CDR1 SNHLY and CDR2 FYNNEI. The CDR3 coding sequence is TGTGCCAACAACAGGGGAACTGAAGCTTTCTTT. Protein sequence: CANNRGTEAFF.

The genes are TRBV6-5 and TRBJ2-2; D may be TRBD1 (5 bases). The germline V and J ends were trimmed by 2 bases and 7 bases, with 11 bases remaining between them. This CDR3 region has 14 residues. Looked up from germline, CDR1 is MNHEY and CDR2 is SVGAGI. CDR3 in DNA: TGTGCCAGCAGTTACGAGTCAGGGAACGGGGAGCTGTTTTTT. Amino acids: CASSYESGNGELFF.

The sample holds many counts of this clonotype. The chain is built from TRBV11-2 and TRBJ1-6; no clear D. The CDR3 contains 15 residues. The germline V gene encodes CDR1 SGHAT and CDR2 FQNNGV. Deletions cut 4 bases from V and 7 bases from J, with 14 bases between. The CDR3 reads CASSSAWRGNSPLHF. The CDR3 region has the DNA TGTGCCAGCAGCTCCGCCTGGAGAGGCAATTCACCCCTCCACTTT.

This clonotype has ten or more counts. This sequence joins TRBV7-9 and TRBJ1-5, with D uncertain. Trimming removed 3 bases at V and 5 bases at J, with 11 bases between. This CDR3 is built from 14 residues. Germline V CDR1 and CDR2: SEHNR, FQNEAQ (reference sequence). CDR3 bases: TGTGCCAGCAGCTTTGGCAGTAGGGATCAGCCCCAGCATTTT. Residues: CASSFGSRDQPQHF.

There are many counts of this clonotype. As DNA, the CDR3 is TGTGCCAGCAGTTCCGGGACAGGGAGCGAGCAGTACTTC. Protein product: CASSSGTGSEQYF. This rearrangement joins TRBV27 to TRBJ2-7; 9 bases are a match to TRBD1. The CDR3 totals 13 residues. CDR1 is MNHEY and CDR2 is SMNVEV in the germline V gene (reference sequence). Trimming at V came to 4 bases and at J to 6 bases, leaving 4 bases not matched to a gene.

At least ten counts were recorded for this clonotype. The chain couples TRBV12-3 or TRBV12-4 to TRBJ1-4; D uncertain. The CDR3 spans 14 residues. V shed 1 base and J shed 4 bases, with 7 bases lying between them. The CDR3: CASSLGQNNEKLFF. As DNA, the CDR3 is TGTGCCAGCAGTTTAGGGCAGAATAATGAAAAACTGTTTTTT.

This clonotype has a single count. This chain connects TRBV3-1 to TRBJ1-5; D gene ambiguous. Germline V gene data show CDR1 as LGHDT and CDR2 as YNNKEL (reference sequence). The V and J ends lost 4 bases and 2 bases respectively, with 12 bases between them. The CDR3 consists of 15 residues. The CDR3, as DNA: TGTGCCAGCAGCCCCGGTCGGGGAGGCAATCAGCCCCAGCATTTT. The encoded protein is CASSPGRGGNQPQHF.

This chain links TRBV29-1 with TRBJ2-2; the D gene could be TRBD1 or TRBD2 (6 bases each). Per the germline V gene, CDR1 is SQVTM and CDR2 is ANQGSEA. The CDR3 extends over 13 amino acids. The V gene lost 6 bases and the J gene lost 1 base, with 9 bases spanning the gap. CDR3 DNA: TGCAGCGTGGAGGGACAGAACACCGGGGAGCTGTTTTTT. Its protein product is CSVEGQNTGELFF.

As to this clonotype: One end of the junction fails to match germline, which may point to a read error. The CDR3 here is CASSYRTGVGVTLYF. Here the CDR3 DNA reads TGTGCCAGCAGTTACAGAACAGGGGTTGGAGTCACCTTATATTTT. The chain employs TRBV6-5 and TRBJ1-3; 7 bases map to TRBD1. This CDR3 has 15 amino acids. Germline CDR1 and CDR2: MNHEY and SVGAGI.

This clonotype came up many times. V gene TRBV5-1 combines with J gene TRBJ2-1; no clear D gene. Germline loops: CDR1 SGHRS, CDR2 YFSETQ. CDR3 length: 13 residues. With 4 bases removed from V and 1 base from J, the gap between germline ends came to 6 bases. CDR3 DNA: TGCGCCAGCAGCCCGCCGTCCTACAATGAGCAGTTCTTC. This codes for CASSPPSYNEQFF.

Ten or more counts support this clonotype. The chain has TRBV20-1 and TRBJ1-2; D is unclear. Deletions cut 3 bases from V and 0 bases from J, with 8 bases between. The CDR3 contains 13 residues. Per germline, CDR1 DFQATT and CDR2 SNEGSKA (reference sequence). CDR3 coding DNA: TGCAGTGCTAGCCAGGTCGCTAACTATGGCTACACCTTC. Translated, it gives CSASQVANYGYTF.

This clonotype was picked up a small number of times. J is TRBJ2-5 and V is TRBV7-3; 12 bases are shared with TRBD2. The CDR3 contains 14 residues. Unmatched junction bases numbered 2, after V lost 5 bases and J lost 4 bases. CDR1 SGHTA and CDR2 FQGTGA come from the germline V gene. CDR3 protein: CASSLAGGTETQYF. The CDR3 bases are TGTGCCAGCAGCCTAGCGGGGGGGACAGAGACCCAGTACTTC.

At least ten counts were recorded for this clonotype. The gene calls are TRBV5-1 and TRBJ2-5; weak D call: TRBD1 (5 bases). V lost 2 bases and J lost 5, with 10 bases in between. There are 13 residues in the CDR3. Germline CDR1 reads SGHRS; CDR2 reads YFSETQ. DNA for the CDR3: TGCGCCAGCAGCTTTTCAGGGCCCGAGACCCAGTACTTC. Protein: CASSFSGPETQYF.

This clonotype was counted between two and nine times. The chain recombines TRBV7-2 with TRBJ2-7; tentative D call: TRBD2 (5 bases). The CDR3 has 14 amino acids. The germline V and J ends were trimmed by 0 bases and 7 bases, with 13 bases remaining between them. Germline CDR1 is SGHTA and CDR2 is FQGNSA. The CDR3 sequence: CASSLAGSQREQYF. The CDR3 DNA follows: TGTGCCAGCAGCTTAGCGGGTAGTCAGCGGGAGCAGTACTTC.

This clonotype came up a few times. The gene calls are TRBV18 and TRBJ1-4; 8 bases agree with TRBD1. The ends lost 5 bases at V and 0 bases at J; junction bases unmatched: 8. The germline V gene encodes CDR1 KGHSH and CDR2 LQKENI. This CDR3 contains 17 residues. CDR3 coding DNA: TGTGCCAGCTCAACGACAGGGGCTAAATCAACTAATGAAAAACTGTTTTTT. This codes for CASSTTGAKSTNEKLFF.

This clonotype was seen ten or more times. CDR3 loop: CASSKSNREKLFF. CDR3 nucleotides: TGTGCCAGTAGTAAATCCAATCGTGAAAAACTGTTTTTT. This rearrangement joins TRBV19 to TRBJ1-4; no definite D call. Germline V lookup: CDR1 LNHDA, CDR2 SQIVND (reference sequence). The CDR3 consists of 13 residues. Deletions cut 4 bases from V and 7 bases from J, with 10 bases between.

This clonotype was recorded many times. This chain connects TRBV18 to TRBJ1-6, with D hard to call. V was clipped by 3 bases and J by 5 bases, with 11 bases between them. Germline-derived CDR1 and CDR2 are KGHSH and LQKENI. The CDR3 covers 15 residues. The CDR3 DNA reads as TGTGCCAGCTCACCCCGGGAAATAGATAATTCACCCCTCCACTTT. Amino acid sequence: CASSPREIDNSPLHF. The whole variable domain, remainder taken from reference TRBV18 and TRBJ1-6, is NAGVMQNPRHLVRRRGQEARLRCSPMKGHSHVYWYRQLPEEGLKFMVYLQKENIIDESGMPKERFSAEFPKEGPSILRIQQVVRGDSAAYFCASSPREIDNSPLHFGNGTRLTVT.

This chain uses TRBV6-4 with TRBJ2-1, with 9 bases identical to TRBD2. Trimming took 4 bases from V and 5 from J; bases not matched to a gene: 3. The germline CDR1 and CDR2 sequences are MRHNA and SNTAGT. The CDR3 covers 14 residues. As DNA, the CDR3 is TGTGCCAGCAGTGTCGTAGCGGGGGACAATGAGCAGTTCTTC. Residues: CASSVVAGDNEQFF.

This clonotype has just a few counts. The V and J genes are TRBV12-3 or TRBV12-4 and TRBJ1-1, with D uncertain. This CDR3 spans 16 amino acids. The V and J ends lost 3 bases and 0 bases respectively, with 14 bases between them. The CDR3 nucleotides are TGTGCCAGCAGTTTTTTTCATGGAGAGATGAACACTGAAGCTTTCTTT. Amino acid sequence: CASSFFHGEMNTEAFF.

This clonotype was seen ten or more times. The rearrangement joins TRBV6-1 to TRBJ1-1, with D possibly being TRBD1 (5 bases). Looked up from germline, CDR1 is MNHNS and CDR2 is SASEGT. Trimming cost V 2 bases and J 2 bases, with 9 bases left between them. The CDR3 covers 14 residues. This CDR3 is CASSESGTNTEAFF. The CDR3 nucleotides read TGTGCCAGCAGTGAATCGGGGACCAACACTGAAGCTTTCTTT.

Within the sample, this clonotype is medium-sized. The V and J genes are TRBV7-3 and TRBJ2-3, with 14 positions matching TRBD2. Germline V gene sequence: CDR1 SGHTA, CDR2 FQGTGA. This CDR3 has 17 amino acids. With V trimmed by 3 bases and J by 3 bases, 5 bases remained unmatched. CDR3 residues: CASSFRLAGGPTDTQYF. CDR3 sequence (DNA): TGTGCCAGCAGCTTCAGACTAGCGGGGGGGCCAACAGATACGCAGTATTTT. The variable domain in full, with the rest retrieved from reference TRBV7-3 and TRBJ2-3, is GAGVSQTPSNKVTEKGKYVELRCDPISGHTALYWYRQSLGQGPEFLIYFQGTGAADDSGLPNDRFFAVRPEGSVSTLKIQRTERGDSAVYLCASSFRLAGGPTDTQYFGPGTRLTVL.

V and J are TRBV10-3 and TRBJ1-1; 9 bases match TRBD1. The CDR3 has 14 amino acids. Germline V gene sequence: CDR1 ENHRY, CDR2 SYGVKD. J lost 5 bases, V lost 6 bases, and 7 bases had no gene match. The CDR3 here is CAIRDGQGWTEAFF. As DNA, the CDR3 is TGTGCCATCAGGGATGGACAGGGGTGGACTGAAGCTTTCTTT.

This clonotype was seen at least ten times. The chain employs TRBV10-2 and TRBJ2-6; 8 nucleotides line up with TRBD1. This CDR3 region has 17 residues. V lost 6 bases and J lost 2; bases outside the gene matches: 9. CDR1 is WSHSY, CDR2 SAAADI, per germline. DNA of the CDR3: TGCGCCAGCAGCAGGACAGGGCGATCACCTGGGGCCAACGTCCTGACTTTC. Protein product: CASSRTGRSPGANVLTF.

Many counts were recorded for this clonotype. The chain has TRBV29-1 and TRBJ2-5; 12 nucleotides align to TRBD2. Germline assignment: CDR1 SQVTM and CDR2 ANQGSEA. The trim removed 4 bases at V and 3 bases at J, leaving 6 bases unmatched. The CDR3 sequence is 15 residues long. CDR3 coding DNA: TGCAGCGTTGTTACTAGCGGGGGGCCGAAAGAGACCCAGTACTTC. Translated, it gives CSVVTSGGPKETQYF.

This clonotype was counted at least ten times. The V call is TRBV12-3 or TRBV12-4, the J call TRBJ2-5; no firm D call. The CDR3 extends over 14 amino acids. V lost 3 bases, J lost 5 bases, and 13 bases lay in between. This chain's CDR3 is CASSLGRSVETQYF. The CDR3 DNA is TGTGCCAGCAGTTTGGGCAGGTCCGTGGAGACCCAGTACTTC.

This clonotype has at least ten counts. The CDR3 nucleotides are TGTGCCAGCAGCCAAGAGATCCGGGAGACCCAGTACTTC. The encoded protein is CASSQEIRETQYF. V gene TRBV14 combines with J gene TRBJ2-5; D is undetermined. Germline CDR1 reads SGHDN; CDR2 reads FVKESK. Trimming pared 0 bases from V and 5 bases from J, leaving 7 bases between. The length of the CDR3 is 13 residues.

In this sample, this clonotype turned up many times. V usage is TRBV5-1 and J usage is TRBJ2-5; possible D gene TRBD1, 6 bases. Looked up from germline, CDR1 is SGHRS and CDR2 is YFSETQ. The CDR3 extends over 16 amino acids. V was clipped by 0 bases and J by 5 bases, with 17 bases between them. The CDR3: CASSLGSTGSEETQYF. In DNA form, the CDR3 reads TGCGCCAGCAGCTTGGGTTCTACAGGGTCGGAGGAGACCCAGTACTTC.